This TCR beta chain was profiled in a study of blood T cell repertoires in COVID-19 (dated by TCRdb to 2020 to 2022). Regarding the study in general: Samples from collaborators originated in the United States, Italy and Spain and spanned both the acute and convalescent phases of COVID-19. The prospective study material was composed of cDNA or gDNA derived from T cells, B-cell-depleted T cells, or PBMCs. Deeply sampled blood TCRbeta repertoires from subjects exposed to, actively infected with, or recovered from COVID-19 were included in the dataset. The repertoires were released in a freely available public database meant as a resource for research on the immune response to SARS-CoV-2. The samples were drawn from two sources: the first 160 participants of the ongoing ImmuneRACE study, and some 1,300 subjects contributed by 6 global collaborators. Nearly every sample came with metadata listing a de-identified subject ID, COVID-19 status, age in years and sex. Where HLA class I and class II types were available, the types were taken from metadata supplied by the sample provider, not from assay-based typing.

Notes on this clone: The target of this receptor is not known. Per-base qualities were not stored, and no clone one base away is much larger.

Samples from volunteer blood donors who had recovered from COVID-19 were contributed by a second Seattle source. The collaborating institutions used their own protocols to collect whole blood in K2EDTA tubes. For TCRbeta analysis, collaborators shipped samples as frozen whole blood, isolated PBMCs, or DNA extracted from either of those sample types. Relative to germline, V is missing 5 bases and J is missing 3 bases, with 6 bases of the junction outside any gene match. The CDR3, from cysteine to phenylalanine, totals 14 residues. Here the CDR3 DNA is all that survives: 42 bases in frame from base 1. CDR1 and CDR2 (MNHNY, SVGAGI) derive from the germline V gene (reference sequence). TCRbeta CDR3 regions were amplified from genomic DNA by means of the immunoSEQ Assay, a bias-controlled multiplex PCR. The published analysis was carried out like this. Within the assay, amplification of reference gene primers was used to estimate how many nucleated cells each sample contained. To quantify the absolute abundance of each unique TCRbeta CDR3 rearrangement, sequence reads were collapsed and filtered. For each sample, productive Simpson clonality was calculated as the square root of Simpson's diversity index across productive rearrangements. TCRdb holds this immuneACCESS table with in-frame rearrangements only. Some clones are missing; in checked studies, unresolved V genes explain under half, and the rest has no known cause. V and J calls and clone size are copied from that table; D and trimming were computed from the DNA. The sample table records about 200,000 clones; 80% to 90% of these occur just once. The ten largest clones represent over 2% of the sample.

Paper-wide results and their limitations: Clinical and demographic metadata were provided uncurated, with the amount varying by source and participant.

The origin of this receptor is a man aged 30-40 years who had recovered from COVID-19. The sample taken for sequencing was peripheral blood. The chain links TRBV6-6 with TRBJ1-2, with 7 junctional bases fitting TRBD1. The nucleotides are TGTGCCAGCAGTCCTTCCGGGACAGACTATGGCTACACCTTC. This encodes CASSPSGTDYGYTF.